Listed below are T cell receptor beta chains from one sample, sequenced in a study of cytomegalovirus exposure and HLA in healthy donors. Sequencing was performed with immunoSEQ multiplex PCR; in TCRdb, only in-frame clones are kept and a portion is missing. This sample carries approximately 170,000 clones, roughly 81% of them seen once, and the ten largest clones take about 2.4%. The sequenced material came from PBMCs. These receptors were taken from a man aged 25-45 years in good health and CMV-seropositive. Each CDR3 is given without its conserved first and last residue. The order of the fields is J gene, V gene, clone size, CDR3 protein. Only some rows state a clone size, as once, few, many or a class for expanded clones.

TRBJ2-7 | TRBV5-8 | . | ASSWRVAGYYEQY
TRBJ2-7 | TRBV19 | . | ASSMRGRSYEQY
TRBJ1-6 | TRBV25-1 | once | ASSQGQGRPLH
TRBJ1-1 | TRBV6-1 | . | ASSERDRVNYPFTEAF
TRBJ2-3 | TRBV6-6 | few | ASSYTSTDTQY
TRBJ2-7 | TRBV2 | . | ASSASRLAAEQY
TRBJ1-5 | TRBV5-5 | . | ASSLQLNQPQH
TRBJ1-2 | TRBV5-8 | . | ASSLAGGQVDGYT
TRBJ2-2 | TRBV5-6 | . | ASSSFGGELF
TRBJ2-1 | TRBV7-3 | once | ASSRLAGDREQF
TRBJ1-4 | TRBV9 | . | ASSYTGTANEKLF
TRBJ1-1 | TRBV6-1 | . | ASSWTGLNTEAF
TRBJ2-5 | TRBV4-3 | . | ASSQDRFYQETQY
TRBJ2-4 | TRBV7-9 | . | ASSPMVGAENIQY
TRBJ2-1 | TRBV9 | . | ASSVVGRATYNEQF
TRBJ2-4 | TRBV7-9 | . | ASSQGGENQY
TRBJ2-5 | TRBV4-1 | . | ASSQAGSVGETQY
TRBJ2-7 | TRBV11-3 | . | ASSFREFSGYEQY
TRBJ2-7 | TRBV5-6 | few | ASSLRDRGLYEQY
TRBJ2-2 | TRBV7-2 | . | ASRLGGVGELF
TRBJ2-5 | TRBV18 | . | ASSASGSEETQY
TRBJ2-1 | TRBV29-1 | . | SALPLGDEQF
TRBJ1-1 | TRBV7-2 | . | ASSTQGNTEAF
TRBJ2-2 | TRBV11-3 | . | ASSGVSSAWVQGNTGELF
TRBJ2-5 | TRBV7-9 | . | SSSSSPGQQETQY
TRBJ1-1 | TRBV4-3 | . | ASSQGARGNTEAF
TRBJ2-2 | TRBV7-8 | . | ASSRQGMGTGELF
TRBJ1-1 | TRBV6-5 | . | ASSYQQNTEAF
TRBJ1-1 | TRBV5-6 | . | ASSWTGGWDTEAF
TRBJ2-3 | TRBV4-3 | . | ASSQGWDRGSDTQY
TRBJ2-7 | TRBV2 | . | ASSVRQGYEQY
TRBJ2-7 | TRBV2 | once | ATDGTGGVEQY
TRBJ2-3 | TRBV20-1 | . | SAREFGTQY
TRBJ1-2 | TRBV7-2 | . | ASSPDSGGTYGYT
TRBJ2-3 | TRBV11-3 | . | ATQGLAGVSDTQY
TRBJ1-1 | TRBV29-1 | . | SVSTGGNTEAF